These 32 T cell receptor beta chains were sequenced from one sample in a study of T cells in Graves' hyperthyroidism and ophthalmopathy. RNA transcripts provided the source from which TCR beta CDR3 regions were amplified. The HTBI primer set served for first-round RT-PCR of the TCR CDR3. TCRdb fed the multiplex PCR reads into MiXCR, producing one record per CDR3 protein. The sample includes 550,000 to 700,000 distinct CDR3 sequences, 46% of them seen just once. The specimen sequenced was peripheral blood or thyroid tissue (not recorded which). Source of these receptors: an adult woman with Graves' disease, either hyperthyroidism or ophthalmopathy (not recorded which).

The sample holds many counts of this clonotype. CDR3 loop: CSAVWSGRSVYEQYF. The CDR3, as DNA: TGCAGTGCTGTTTGGAGCGGGAGGTCAGTCTACGAGCAGTACTTC. The V call is TRBV20-1, the J call TRBJ2-7, with 9 bases aligning to TRBD2. Trimming cost V 5 bases and J 3 bases; bases outside gene matches: 11. The germline V gene has CDR1 DFQATT and CDR2 SNEGSKA (reference sequence). The length of the CDR3 is 15 residues.

The V and J genes are TRBV20-1 and TRBJ2-7; 9 positions agree with TRBD2. From germline, CDR1 is DFQATT and CDR2 SNEGSKA (reference sequence). Trimming took 7 bases from V and 5 from J; bases not matched to a gene: 12. This CDR3 is built from 14 residues. The chain's CDR3 is CSGEAGLAPNEQYF. The CDR3 DNA is TGCAGTGGCGAGGCGGGACTAGCACCCAACGAGCAGTACTTC.

In its sample, this clonotype was seen a few times. J is TRBJ2-1 and V is TRBV10-2; D is unclear. CDR3 length equals 11 residues. Germline-derived CDR1 and CDR2 are WSHSY and SAAADI. Trimming shortened V by 7 bases and J by 8 bases, and 9 bases separated the two germline ends. CDR3 sequence: CASKVTDEQFF. CDR3 bases: TGCGCCAGCAAAGTTACGGATGAGCAGTTCTTC.

The V call is TRBV20-1, the J call TRBJ1-5; TRBD1 is a possible D gene (6 bases). V was trimmed by 0 bases and J by 15 bases, leaving 18 bases between them. This CDR3 spans 13 amino acids. Germline lookup yields CDR1 DFQATT and CDR2 SNEGSKA (reference sequence). CDR3 nucleotides: TGCAGTGCTAGAGATCAAATTCGGACAGCTGGGCATTTT. Translation: CSARDQIRTAGHF.

This clonotype showed up just a few times. The J gene is TRBJ1-6, the V gene TRBV2, with no clear D. Germline CDR1 and CDR2: SNHLY and FYNNEI. This CDR3 contains 14 residues. Trimming took off 5 bases at V and 8 bases at J, with 13 bases between the two ends. The CDR3 spells CASSTRGRDSPLHF. CDR3 coding DNA: TGTGCCAGCAGTACTCGGGGAAGAGATTCACCCCTCCACTTT.

In this sample, this clonotype turned up a few times. The V call is TRBV15, the J call TRBJ1-1; 7 bases agree with TRBD1. V was pared by 1 base and J by 6 bases, with 8 bases of the junction left unmatched. This CDR3 has 15 residues. Germline assignment: CDR1 LNHNV and CDR2 YYDKDF (reference sequence). CDR3 in amino acids: CATSRGAGGIPEAFF. The CDR3 coding sequence is TGTGCCACCAGCAGAGGGGCAGGGGGGATCCCTGAAGCTTTCTTT.

This clonotype came up many times. The chain combines TRBV12-3 or TRBV12-4 with TRBJ1-2; a possible D gene is TRBD1 (5 bases). The CDR3 covers 17 residues. The V gene lost 5 bases and the J gene lost 8 bases, with 27 bases spanning the gap. In DNA, the CDR3 is TGTGCCAGCAGTACTAGCGAGGTTACAGGCAAACTCACGGGCTACACCTTC. This translates into CASSTSEVTGKLTGYTF.

V is TRBV2 and J is TRBJ2-7, with 9 bases fitting TRBD1. The CDR3 loop spans 11 amino acids. The germline V gene encodes CDR1 SNHLY and CDR2 FYNNEI. The V segment lost 8 bases and the J segment 5 bases; nucleotides outside the gene matches: 1. CDR3 sequence reads: CASWTGDEQYF. The DNA of the CDR3 is TGTGCCAGCTGGACAGGGGACGAGCAGTACTTC.

This clonotype was seen ten or more times. The chain joins TRBV6-4 to TRBJ1-5; D might be TRBD1 (6 bases). This CDR3 has 15 amino acids. Germline-derived CDR1 and CDR2 are MRHNA and SNTAGT. Trimming left V 7 bases short and J 3 bases short, with 16 bases between. The CDR3: CASKRDRQPNQPQHF. CDR3 in DNA: TGTGCCAGCAAACGAGACAGGCAGCCCAATCAGCCCCAGCATTTT.

This clonotype was picked up many times. This may arise from a read error, as a much more abundant clone is one base away. The chain carries TRBV19 and TRBJ1-2; 7 positions match TRBD1. There are 14 residues in the CDR3. Germline values: CDR1 LNHDA, CDR2 SQIVND (reference sequence). CDR3 in DNA: TGTGCCAGTAGTCCCGAGACAGGGCTCTATAGCTACACCTTC. It encodes CASSPETGLYSYTF.

The chain joins TRBV7-2 to TRBJ2-5; D perhaps matches TRBD2 (7 bases). The J call may be incorrect, as the DNA end agrees better with TRBJ2-7. CDR3 size: 15 residues. CDR1 and CDR2 (germline): SGHTA, FQGNSA. DNA for the CDR3: TGTGCCAGCAGAGAATTAACGGGGGGCCGCGACGAGCAGTACTTC. The encoded protein is CASRELTGGRDEQYF.

The gene calls are TRBV10-2 and TRBJ2-3; 10 bases map to TRBD2. This CDR3 is built from 14 residues. J was trimmed by 0 bases and V by 8 bases; bases with no gene match: 2. Germline V CDR1 and CDR2: WSHSY, SAAADI. CDR3 sequence: CASRTSGSTDTQYF. CDR3 bases: TGCGCCAGCCGGACTAGCGGCAGCACAGATACGCAGTATTTT.

This chain uses TRBV28 with TRBJ1-3; perhaps TRBD1 as D (5 bases). This CDR3 spans 15 amino acids. Germline V gene sequence: CDR1 MDHEN, CDR2 SYDVKM. The ends were cut back, 3 bases at V and 2 bases at J, with 11 bases in the middle. CDR3 in amino acids: CASSLSWGAGNTIYF. As DNA, the CDR3 is TGTGCCAGCAGTTTGTCGTGGGGGGCTGGAAACACCATATATTTT.

In this sample, this clonotype turned up many times. The CDR3 DNA reads as TGTGCCACCAACCAGGGGGGAAACACTGAAGCTTTCTTT. This translates into CATNQGGNTEAFF. The chain carries TRBV6-5 and TRBJ1-1; 7 bases match TRBD1. Trimming at V came to 10 bases and at J to 2 bases, leaving 7 bases not matched to a gene. Germline V gene sequence: CDR1 MNHEY, CDR2 SVGAGI. This CDR3 has 13 residues.

The chain uses TRBV14 and TRBJ2-5; possibly TRBD2 for D (6 bases). Trimming left V 0 bases short and J 3 bases short, with 26 bases between. Germline V gene lookup returns CDR1 SGHDN and CDR2 FVKESK. This CDR3 region has 20 residues. DNA of the CDR3: TGTGCCAGCAGCCAAGATATCCCCATATGGAACGTAGCGGAAGAAGAGACCCAGTACTTC. Protein product: CASSQDIPIWNVAEEETQYF.

This clonotype was found many times. CDR3 in amino acids: CASSLSGRTTGELFF. The CDR3 bases are TGCGCCAGCAGCCTTAGCGGGAGGACCACCGGGGAGCTGTTTTTT. V gene TRBV4-1 combines with J gene TRBJ2-2; the match to TRBD2 covers 10 bases. V lost 4 bases and J lost 4; bases outside the gene matches: 3. The CDR3 loop spans 15 amino acids. Germline V gene sequence: CDR1 MGHRA, CDR2 YSYEKL.

This clonotype was counted many times. The junction and the germline gene differ at one end; a read error may be behind it. The genes are TRBV5-1 and TRBJ2-7; 9 bases are a match to TRBD1. The CDR3 sequence is 14 residues long. Germline-derived CDR1 and CDR2 are SGHRS and YFSETQ. The CDR3 coding sequence is TGTGCCAGCAGCCCGGGACAGGGACCCTACGAGCAGTACTTC. Residues: CASSPGQGPYEQYF.

This clonotype was detected ten times or more. V gene TRBV7-2 combines with J gene TRBJ2-7; TRBD1 matches 8 bases. The CDR3 is 15 residues long. With V trimmed by 6 bases and J by 2 bases, 9 bases remained unmatched. From germline, CDR1 is SGHTA and CDR2 FQGNSA. CDR3 protein: CASSPLTGEPYEQYF. CDR3 sequence (DNA): TGTGCCAGCAGTCCGTTGACAGGGGAACCCTACGAGCAGTACTTC.

This clonotype occurred many times. This chain joins TRBV2 and TRBJ1-2, with D perhaps matching TRBD1 (5 bases). The CDR3 is made up of 14 amino acids. Germline CDR1 SNHLY, CDR2 FYNNEI. Trimming removed 6 bases from V and 2 bases from J, with 13 bases in between. In nucleotides, the CDR3 is TGTGCCAGCAGCCTTTCCGGGACGAACTATGGCTACACCTTC. Amino acid sequence: CASSLSGTNYGYTF.

This chain connects TRBV7-3 to TRBJ1-4; D is undetermined. This CDR3 contains 13 residues. Trimming cost V 2 bases and J 11 bases, with 12 bases left between them. Germline lookup yields CDR1 SGHTA and CDR2 FQGTGA. The chain's CDR3 is CASSLSRQEKLFF. CDR3 sequence (DNA): TGTGCCAGCAGCTTATCCCGGCAGGAGAAACTGTTTTTT.

The chain carries TRBV10-3 and TRBJ2-6, with 14 bases matching TRBD2. CDR1 ENHRY and CDR2 SYGVKD come from the germline V gene. The CDR3 is 16 residues long. Trimming removed 3 bases from V and 11 bases from J; junction bases left unmatched: 6. CDR3 residues: CAISDGGLAGAYVLTF. The DNA of the CDR3 is TGTGCCATCAGTGATGGGGGACTAGCGGGAGCCTACGTCCTGACTTTC.

This clonotype occurred many times. CDR3 in amino acids: CASSPLRDTEAFF. The CDR3 DNA reads TGTGCCAGCAGCCCTCTCCGGGACACTGAAGCTTTCTTT. The chain recombines TRBV6-5 with TRBJ1-1; D not resolved. CDR1 is MNHEY, CDR2 SVGAGI, per germline. V was cut by 6 bases and J by 3 bases, with 11 bases left in between. The CDR3 has 13 residues.

V usage is TRBV7-2 and J usage is TRBJ1-2; D uncertain. V lost 5 bases to trimming and J lost 2 bases, with 12 bases between them. Germline loops: CDR1 SGHTA, CDR2 FQGNSA. This CDR3 is built from 14 residues. CDR3 protein: CASSPEARNYGYTF. The DNA of the CDR3 is TGTGCCAGCAGCCCCGAAGCCAGGAACTATGGCTACACCTTC.

This clonotype was detected many times. The gene calls are TRBV11-2 and TRBJ1-5; D unresolved. CDR3 size: 12 residues. V gave up 5 bases and J gave up 6 bases, with 8 bases separating them. Germline V gene data show CDR1 as SGHAT and CDR2 as FQNNGV. CDR3 in amino acids: CASSHEGQPQHF. The CDR3, as DNA: TGTGCCAGCAGCCATGAGGGTCAGCCCCAGCATTTT.

This clonotype was picked up many times. The J gene is TRBJ2-7, the V gene TRBV7-2; perhaps TRBD2 as D (6 bases). This CDR3 comprises 15 residues. Trimming left V 1 base short and J 4 bases short, with 14 bases between. The germline V gene encodes CDR1 SGHTA and CDR2 FQGNSA. The DNA of the CDR3 is TGTGCCAGCAGCTTAGTACCGGGACTCAGATACGAGCAGTACTTC. Translated: CASSLVPGLRYEQYF.

Only one count was recorded for this clonotype. The chain combines TRBV7-9 with TRBJ2-5; 14 bases align to TRBD2. Germline-derived CDR1 and CDR2 are SEHNR and FQNEAQ (reference sequence). The CDR3 consists of 16 residues. J gave up 6 bases and V 4 bases, and 7 bases lay outside the gene matches. In DNA, the CDR3 is TGTGCCAGCAGCTCACAGGGACTAGCGGGAGTCAAGACCCAGTACTTC. It specifies CASSSQGLAGVKTQYF.

This clonotype was found many times. The rearrangement links TRBV10-3 to TRBJ1-5; 10 nucleotides line up with TRBD1. Germline CDR1 and CDR2: ENHRY and SYGVKD. V trimming: 8 bases; J trimming: 2 bases; junction bases outside the gene matches: 3. The CDR3 extends over 14 amino acids. For the CDR3, the DNA is TGTGCCATCGCCGGACAGGGGGGCAATCAGCCCCAGCATTTT. Protein: CAIAGQGGNQPQHF.

The chain is built from TRBV7-2 and TRBJ2-3; 8 bases map to TRBD2. The CDR3 runs 16 residues. CDR1 SGHTA and CDR2 FQGNSA come from the germline V gene. With V trimmed by 5 bases and J by 1 base, 8 bases remained unmatched. Here the CDR3 DNA reads TGTGCCAGCAGCACCGGGACTAGGGGTCGCACAGATACGCAGTATTTT. Amino acids: CASSTGTRGRTDTQYF. The whole variable domain, filled in from reference TRBV7-2 and TRBJ2-3, reads GAGVSQSPSNKVTEKGKDVELRCDPISGHTALYWYRQSLGQGLEFLIYFQGNSAPDKSGLPSDRFSAERTGGSVSTLTIQRTQQEDSAVYLCASSTGTRGRTDTQYFGPGTRLTVL.

The chain couples TRBV24-1 to TRBJ2-5; a possible D gene is TRBD1 (5 bases). Germline V gene data show CDR1 as KGHDR and CDR2 as SFDVKD. The CDR3 loop spans 14 amino acids. Trimming took 5 bases from V and 4 from J, leaving 13 bases between them. CDR3 DNA: TGTGCCACCAGTGCTCGGCAGGGTGGAGAGACCCAGTACTTC. Translation: CATSARQGGETQYF.

This clonotype has only a few counts. This rearrangement joins TRBV2 to TRBJ2-7; 7 nucleotides agree with TRBD1. Losses at the gene ends were 3 bases for V and 2 bases for J; bases not matched to a gene: 19. The CDR3 totals 19 residues. From germline, CDR1 is SNHLY and CDR2 FYNNEI. Written as DNA, the CDR3 is TGTGCCAGCAGTGATCTCCTAGGGACAGATAGTATCCCGGCCTACGAGCAGTACTTC. This encodes CASSDLLGTDSIPAYEQYF.

The table lists this clonotype with many counts. The V gene is TRBV5-1, the J gene TRBJ2-7, with 12 positions matching TRBD1. Unmatched junction bases numbered 3, after V lost 4 bases and J lost 7 bases. This CDR3 contains 13 residues. Germline CDR1 is SGHRS and CDR2 is YFSETQ. The CDR3 sequence: CASSGTGGLEQYF. The CDR3 DNA reads TGCGCCAGCAGCGGGACAGGGGGCCTTGAGCAGTACTTC.

The V gene is TRBV10-3, the J gene TRBJ2-7, with TRBD1 matching over 8 bases. V dropped 4 bases and J dropped 8; count of bases not matched to a gene: 13. The CDR3 length is 15 residues. Looked up from germline, CDR1 is ENHRY and CDR2 is SYGVKD. CDR3 in DNA: TGTGCCATCAGTGGAACCGGGACAGGCTCTCTTAAGCAGTACTTC. The encoded protein is CAISGTGTGSLKQYF.